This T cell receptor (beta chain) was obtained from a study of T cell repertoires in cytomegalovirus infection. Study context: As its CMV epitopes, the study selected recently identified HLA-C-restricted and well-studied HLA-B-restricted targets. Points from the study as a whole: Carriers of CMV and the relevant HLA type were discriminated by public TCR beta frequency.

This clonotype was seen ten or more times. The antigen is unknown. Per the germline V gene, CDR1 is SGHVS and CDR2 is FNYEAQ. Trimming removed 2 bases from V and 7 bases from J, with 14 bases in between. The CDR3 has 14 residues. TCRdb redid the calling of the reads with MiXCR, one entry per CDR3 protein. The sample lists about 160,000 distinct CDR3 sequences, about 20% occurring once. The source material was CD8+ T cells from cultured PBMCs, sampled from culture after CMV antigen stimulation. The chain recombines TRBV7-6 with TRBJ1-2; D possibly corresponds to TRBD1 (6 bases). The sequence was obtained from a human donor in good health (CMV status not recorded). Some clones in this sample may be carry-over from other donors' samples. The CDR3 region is CASSLRPQGSGYTF. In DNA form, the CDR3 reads TGTGCCAGCAGCTTAAGACCACAGGGAAGTGGCTACACCTTC.